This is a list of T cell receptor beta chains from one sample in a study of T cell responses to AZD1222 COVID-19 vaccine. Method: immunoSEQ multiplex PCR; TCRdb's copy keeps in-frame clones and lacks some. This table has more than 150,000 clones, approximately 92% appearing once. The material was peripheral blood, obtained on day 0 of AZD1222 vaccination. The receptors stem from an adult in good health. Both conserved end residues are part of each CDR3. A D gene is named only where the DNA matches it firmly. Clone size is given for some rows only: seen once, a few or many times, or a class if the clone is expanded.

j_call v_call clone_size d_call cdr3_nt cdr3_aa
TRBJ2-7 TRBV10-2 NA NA TGCGCCAGCAGTGATCGTACAGGGCACTACTACGAGCAGTACTTC CASSDRTGHYYEQYF
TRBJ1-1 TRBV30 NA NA TGTGCCTGGAGAACAGGGAACACTGAAGCTTTCTTT CAWRTGNTEAFF
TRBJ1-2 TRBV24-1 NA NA TGTGCCACCAGCAGGGCCAACTATGGCTACACCTTC CATSRANYGYTF
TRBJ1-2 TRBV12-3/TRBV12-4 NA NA TGTGCCAGCAGTTTTGGGGGCGGTGGCTACACCTTC CASSFGGGGYTF
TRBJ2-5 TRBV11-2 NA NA TGTGCCAGCAGCTTACGGGAGACCCAGTACTTC CASSLRETQYF
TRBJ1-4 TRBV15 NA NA TGTGCCACCAGTGGTGGGGGATCTAATGAAAAACTGTTTTTT CATSGGGSNEKLFF
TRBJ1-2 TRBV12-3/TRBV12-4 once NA TGTGCCAGCAGTCCTGGAGATAACTATGGCTACACCTTC CASSPGDNYGYTF
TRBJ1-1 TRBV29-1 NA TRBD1 TGCAGCGTCGGGACAGGGCTCCGCCAGACTGAAGCTTTCTTT CSVGTGLRQTEAFF
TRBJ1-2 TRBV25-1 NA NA TGTGCCAGCAGCGCGGGACTAGGGGGGTATTTCTATGGCTACACCTTC CASSAGLGGYFYGYTF
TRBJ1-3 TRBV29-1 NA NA TGCAGCGTTGAAGGAGGGAGCTCTGGAAACACCATATATTTT CSVEGGSSGNTIYF
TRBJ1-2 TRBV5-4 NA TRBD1 TGTGCCAGCAGCTGGGGGACAGAGAACTATGGCTACACCTTC CASSWGTENYGYTF
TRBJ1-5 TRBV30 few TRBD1 TGTGCCTGGAGTGCACAGGGGGGAGGTCAGCCCCAGCATTTT CAWSAQGGGQPQHF
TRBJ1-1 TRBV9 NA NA TGTGCCAGCAGCACCCCCAAGACAATGAACACTGAAGCTTTCTTT CASSTPKTMNTEAFF
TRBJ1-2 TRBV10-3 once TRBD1 TGTGCCATCACCGAGGGGACAGGGGGAAATGGCTACACCTTC CAITEGTGGNGYTF
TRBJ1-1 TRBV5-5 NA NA TGTGCCAGCAGCTTTGGTACGAACACTGAAGCTTTCTTT CASSFGTNTEAFF
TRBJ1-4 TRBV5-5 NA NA TGTGCCAGCAGCTCGCTGGGCGGTGAAAAACTGTTTTTT CASSSLGGEKLFF
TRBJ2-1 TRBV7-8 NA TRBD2 TGTGCCAGCAGCTTAGCGGATAGCGGGGGTTACAATGAGCAGTTCTTC CASSLADSGGYNEQFF
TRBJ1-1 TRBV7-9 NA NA TGTGCCAGCACCTTCGGGTATAGCGACACTGAAGCTTTCTTT CASTFGYSDTEAFF
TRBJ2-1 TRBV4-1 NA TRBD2 TGCGCCAGCAGCCAAGTCCTAGCGGGAGGCAGGAATGAGCAGTTCTTC CASSQVLAGGRNEQFF
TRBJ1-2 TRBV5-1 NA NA TGCGCCAGCAGCTCGGACAGTAACTATGGCTACACCTTC CASSSDSNYGYTF
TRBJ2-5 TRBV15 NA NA TGTGCCACCCGCTTGGCAGGGGTACAGACCCAGTACTTC CATRLAGVQTQYF
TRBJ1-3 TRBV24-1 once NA TGTGCCGAGGGTAAGGGCCACTCTGGAAACACCATATATTTT CAEGKGHSGNTIYF
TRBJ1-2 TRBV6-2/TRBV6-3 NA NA TGTGCCAGCAGTTACTCGACCCGATATGGCTACACCTTC CASSYSTRYGYTF